This T cell receptor beta chain was obtained from a study of identical twins. CDR3 length: 17 amino acids. Trimming removed 8 bases from V and 0 bases from J, with 17 bases in between. CDR1 SNHLY and CDR2 FYNNEI come from the germline V gene. General study findings and limits: Memory repertoires lacked the insertion deficit that abundant cord blood beta clonotypes showed.

Unique molecular identifiers were present on the cDNA, which also gained a universal primer site by template switching. Each CDR3 protein gets one entry after TCRdb re-called the 5' RACE reads with MiXCR. Of about 730,000 distinct CDR3 sequences listed, 21% are singletons. This clonotype was detected a few times. The target antigen is unknown. The same specimen was also included in a second study, on T cells expressing NK-cell markers. This second report adds: Underlying the TCR beta repertoires were sorted CD3+CD56+NKG2C+, CD3+CD56+NKG2C- and CD3+CD56-NKG2C+ T cells.

Sequenced material: PBMCs. The chain links TRBV2 to TRBJ1-6; D is possibly TRBD1 (5 bases). The TCR was taken from a young woman in good health. The CDR3 loop is CASDYRRGSSYNSPLHF. The CDR3 DNA reads as TGTGCCAGCGACTACAGGCGGGGAAGCTCCTATAATTCACCCCTCCACTTT. Full variable domain (remainder filled in from reference TRBV2 and TRBJ1-6): EPEVTQTPSHQVTQMGQEVILRCVPISNHLYFYWYRQILGQKVEFLVSFYNNEISEKSEIFDDQFSVERPDGSNFTLKIRSTKLEDSAMYFCASDYRRGSSYNSPLHFGNGTRLTVT.